The T cell receptor beta chain under discussion was sequenced for a study of CD8+ T cells in alopecia areata (dated by TCRdb to the late 2010s). For context, the study as a whole: To study T cell clonal expansion in alopecia areata, the researchers applied high-throughput TCRbeta sequencing to both the C3H/HeJ mouse model and human patients. RNA came from the PAXgene miRNA kit for fixed scalp, the miRNeasy kit for PBMCs, and the RNeasy kit for mouse skin. On the human side, TCRbeta sequencing was run on scalp tissue and on sorted CD4+ and CD8+ peripheral blood T cells from healthy controls and from alopecia areata patients with either patchy or totalis/universalis disease. TCRbeta CDR3 regions were amplified by immunoSEQ multiplex PCR with 35 Vbeta forward and 13 Jbeta reverse primers. Scalp clonality was compared among normal scalp (n=4), patchy alopecia areata scalp (n=8), and alopecia totalis/universalis scalp (n=8). Study-level results and caveats: Unlike mouse skin, where gammadelta T cells dominate, normal human skin contains resident alphabeta T cells that get sequenced too, which complicates analysis of the scalp TCR repertoire. Compared with normal scalp, lesional scalp had higher clonality and more expanded CD8+ clones, particularly in alopecia totalis/universalis, a pattern that suggests antigenic drive. Shared TCR sequences between patients were less evident than in mice, which may be partly attributable to HLA diversity in the patient population.

Comment on this clone: Which antigen it targets is not known. The input lacks base qualities; no much larger clone sits a single base away.

The germline V gene specifies SNHLY as CDR1 and FYNNEI as CDR2. The CDR3 covers 14 residues, taking in both the cysteine and the phenylalanine. Only CDR3 DNA remains: 42 bases, in frame from the first base. A distance of 11 bases separates the germline ends of V and J, which lose 2 bases and 3 bases respectively. The library was generated by the immunoSEQ multiplex PCR assay. To provide template for TCR sequencing, every sample had RNA extracted and reverse transcribed into cDNA. First-strand cDNA was synthesized using SuperScript III with a 2:1 mix of oligo-dT and random hexamers. A synthetic immune receptor repertoire was used to assess amplification bias, and residual bias was removed computationally. Under the source paper's analysis protocol: After raw reads were preprocessed to remove errors, the CDR3 was defined following IMGT conventions as running from the conserved cysteine to phenylalanine. To get clonality, Shannon entropy was normalized by log2 of the number of productive unique TCRs and the result was subtracted from 1. Whether scalp clones were CD4 or CD8 was inferred by matching scalp TCRbeta sequences against CD4 and CD8 repertoires sorted from blood. The table was pulled from immuneACCESS by TCRdb, which kept in-frame rearrangements only. Such tables lose some clones; where checked, under half of the loss comes from unresolved V genes, and the rest has no known cause. The V and J calls and clone size come from that table; D and trimming were worked out from the DNA. Counted in this sample were 98,000 or so clones; around 59% of them appeared once. The ten largest account for 20% to 25% of the sample.

PBMCs were isolated by density centrifugation and stained for CD3, CD4 and CD8, and CD4+ and CD8+ T cells were sorted on a FACSAria. Scalp biopsies and blood samples were obtained from unaffected controls. This chain joins TRBV2 to TRBJ2-7, with TRBD1 perhaps the D gene, on 5 matching bases. Sequences were obtained from CD8+ T cells sorted from blood. This sequence was found in a human donor in good health. CDR3 region: CASSEYEGVYEQYF. The nucleotide sequence reads as follows: TGTGCCAGCAGTGAATATGAAGGGGTCTACGAGCAGTACTTC.